These 4 T cell receptor beta chains came from one sample sequenced in a study of blood T cell repertoires in COVID-19. Measured with immunoSEQ multiplex PCR; TCRdb has only the in-frame clones, and not every one. Of approximately 61,000 clones listed, 88% are singletons. Sequencing was done on a sample of peripheral blood. The receptors come from a woman of 80 years or more with active COVID-19.

The chain links TRBV7-2 to TRBJ2-7; 8 nucleotides align to TRBD1. J was trimmed by 5 bases and V by 2 bases; bases with no gene match: 11. The germline V gene encodes CDR1 SGHTA and CDR2 FQGNSA. The CDR3 totals 16 residues. In DNA form, the CDR3 reads TGTGCCAGCAGCTTACGTTGGCGGCAGGGGGCCAACGAGCAGTACTTC. Protein: CASSLRWRQGANEQYF.

The chain employs TRBV3-1 (or the pseudogene TRBV3-2) and TRBJ2-5; 15 nucleotides agree with TRBD2. This CDR3 is 17 amino acids long. Trimming at V came to 4 bases and at J to 7 bases, leaving 10 bases not matched to a gene. Germline CDR1 is LGHDT and CDR2 is YNNKEL (reference sequence). CDR3 in DNA: TGTGCCAGCAGCCCCGGGACTAGCGGGGGGTACCTCGGGACCCAGTACTTC. This encodes CASSPGTSGGYLGTQYF.

This clone was detected only a few times. V and J are TRBV6-5 and TRBJ1-2; 12 bases are a match to TRBD1. Germline CDR1 reads MNHEY; CDR2 reads SVGAGI. J lost 8 bases, V lost 4 bases, and 8 bases had no gene match. This CDR3 is 15 amino acids long. CDR3 DNA sequence: TGTGCCAGCAGTTCCGGGACAGGGGGCTTTAGAGGCTACACCTTC. It encodes CASSSGTGGFRGYTF.

The chain uses TRBV3-1 (or the pseudogene TRBV3-2) and TRBJ2-2; the match to TRBD2 covers 7 bases. The CDR3 runs 15 residues. After removal of 7 bases from V and 0 bases from J, the junction contained 5 bases not matched to a gene. CDR1 is LGHDT and CDR2 is YNNKEL in the germline V gene (reference sequence). DNA for the CDR3: TGTGCCAGCACCGCGGGACTACCGAACACCGGGGAGCTGTTTTTT. Its protein product is CASTAGLPNTGELFF.